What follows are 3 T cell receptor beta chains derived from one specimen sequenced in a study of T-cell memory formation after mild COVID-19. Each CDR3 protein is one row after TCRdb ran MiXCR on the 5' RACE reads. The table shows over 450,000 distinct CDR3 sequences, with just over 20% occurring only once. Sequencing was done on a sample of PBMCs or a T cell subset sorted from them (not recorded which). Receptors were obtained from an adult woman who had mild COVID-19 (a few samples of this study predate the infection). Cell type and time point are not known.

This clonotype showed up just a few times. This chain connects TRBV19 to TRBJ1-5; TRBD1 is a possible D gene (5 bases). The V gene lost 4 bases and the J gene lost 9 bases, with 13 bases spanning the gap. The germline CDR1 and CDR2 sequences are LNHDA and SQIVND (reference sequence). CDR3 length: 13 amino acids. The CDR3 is CASSNGGVLPQHF. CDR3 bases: TGTGCCAGTAGTAATGGAGGGGTCCTGCCCCAGCATTTT.

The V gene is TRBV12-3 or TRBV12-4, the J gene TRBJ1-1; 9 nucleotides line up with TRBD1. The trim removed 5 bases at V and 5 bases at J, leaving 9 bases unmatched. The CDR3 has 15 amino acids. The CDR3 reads CASSNRGQGGTEAFF. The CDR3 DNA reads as TGTGCCAGCAGTAACAGGGGGCAAGGGGGAACTGAAGCTTTCTTT.

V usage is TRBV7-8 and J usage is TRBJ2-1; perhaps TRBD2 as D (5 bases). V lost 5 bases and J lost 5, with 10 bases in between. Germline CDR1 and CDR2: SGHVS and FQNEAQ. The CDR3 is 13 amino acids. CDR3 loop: CASSPDSHNEQFF. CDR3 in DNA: TGTGCCAGCAGCCCGGACTCACACAATGAGCAGTTCTTC.